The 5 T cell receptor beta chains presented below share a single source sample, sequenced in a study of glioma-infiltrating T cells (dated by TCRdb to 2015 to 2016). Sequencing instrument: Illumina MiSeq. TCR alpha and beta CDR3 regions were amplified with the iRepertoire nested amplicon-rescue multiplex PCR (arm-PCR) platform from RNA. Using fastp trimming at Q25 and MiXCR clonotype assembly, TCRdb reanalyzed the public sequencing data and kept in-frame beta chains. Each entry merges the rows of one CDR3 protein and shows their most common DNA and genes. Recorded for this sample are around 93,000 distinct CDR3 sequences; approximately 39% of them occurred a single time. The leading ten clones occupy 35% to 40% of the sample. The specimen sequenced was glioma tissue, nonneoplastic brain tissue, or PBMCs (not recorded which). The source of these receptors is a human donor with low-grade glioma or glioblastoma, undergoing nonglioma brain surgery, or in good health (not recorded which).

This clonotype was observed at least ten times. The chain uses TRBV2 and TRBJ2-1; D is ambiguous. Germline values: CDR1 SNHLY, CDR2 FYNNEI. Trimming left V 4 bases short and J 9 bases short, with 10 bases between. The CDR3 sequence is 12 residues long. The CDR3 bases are TGTGCCAGCAGTGTTAGAGGCGGTGAGCAGTTCTTC. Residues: CASSVRGGEQFF.

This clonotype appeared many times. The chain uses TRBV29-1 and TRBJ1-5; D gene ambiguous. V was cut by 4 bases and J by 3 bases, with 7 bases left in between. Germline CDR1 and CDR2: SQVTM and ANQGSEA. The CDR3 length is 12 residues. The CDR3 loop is CSVGGVNQPQHF. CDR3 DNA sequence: TGCAGCGTTGGTGGGGTCAATCAGCCCCAGCATTTT.

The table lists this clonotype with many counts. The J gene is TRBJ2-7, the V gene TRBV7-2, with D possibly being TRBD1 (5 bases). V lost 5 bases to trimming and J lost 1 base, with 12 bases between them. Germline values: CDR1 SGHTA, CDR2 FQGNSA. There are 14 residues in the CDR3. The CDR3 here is CASSPMAGSYEQYF. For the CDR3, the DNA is TGTGCCAGCAGCCCGATGGCAGGGTCCTACGAGCAGTACTTC.

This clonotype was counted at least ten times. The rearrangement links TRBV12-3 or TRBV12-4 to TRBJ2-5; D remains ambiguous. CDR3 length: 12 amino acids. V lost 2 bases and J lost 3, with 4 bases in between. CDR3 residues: CASSLNEETQYF. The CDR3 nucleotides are TGTGCCAGCAGTTTAAACGAAGAGACCCAGTACTTC.

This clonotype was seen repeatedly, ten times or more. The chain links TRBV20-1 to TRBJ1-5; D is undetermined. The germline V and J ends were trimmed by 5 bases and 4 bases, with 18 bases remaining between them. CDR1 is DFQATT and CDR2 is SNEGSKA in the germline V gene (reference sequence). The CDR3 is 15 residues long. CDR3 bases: TGCAGTGCTCATACCTTAGGGCTAGGTAATCAGCCCCAGCATTTT. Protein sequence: CSAHTLGLGNQPQHF.